Below, 22 T cell receptor beta chains from the same sample are listed, as sequenced in a study of CD8+ T cells in alopecia areata. The treatment was: oral pan-JAK inhibitor, 5-10 mg twice daily. RNA extraction was followed by reverse transcription into cDNA, which acted as the sequencing template. Libraries were prepared by immunoSEQ multiplex PCR; TCRdb keeps only in-frame clonotypes and omits some of them. The top ten clones hold about 1.3% of a sample with around 180,000 clones, roughly 70% of them seen once. The sequences come from CD4+ T cells sorted from blood, collected at roughly week 49, from a patient treated with tofacitinib. These receptors originate from a human donor with alopecia areata.

The J gene is TRBJ1-5, the V gene TRBV2; TRBD1 matches at 9 bases. The CDR3 is 14 residues long. From germline, CDR1 is SNHLY and CDR2 FYNNEI. The V gene end was trimmed by 7 bases and the J gene end by 7 bases; junction bases not matched to a gene: 8. This CDR3 is CASTVTGGGQPQHF. The CDR3, as DNA: TGTGCCAGCACCGTGACAGGGGGTGGACAGCCCCAGCATTTT.

This clone was recorded only once. This sequence joins TRBV7-2 and TRBJ2-7, with D unclear. V lost 5 bases and J lost 3, with 5 bases in between. The length of the CDR3 is 11 residues. The V gene's germline CDR1 is SGHTA and CDR2 FQGNSA. CDR3 sequence: CASSPNYEQYF. CDR3 DNA: TGTGCCAGCAGCCCGAACTACGAGCAGTACTTC.

The chain couples TRBV30 to TRBJ1-5, with D uncertain. Trimming pared 1 base from V and 7 bases from J, leaving 11 bases between. Germline assignment: CDR1 GTSNPN and CDR2 SVGIG (reference sequence). The CDR3 extends over 13 amino acids. In DNA form, the CDR3 reads TGTGCCTGGAGTGAGGTCCCTGGGCAGCCCCAGCATTTT. Protein: CAWSEVPGQPQHF.

This chain uses TRBV29-1 with TRBJ2-1; 9 bases map to TRBD2. CDR1 and CDR2 from the germline V gene are SQVTM and ANQGSEA. CDR3 size: 16 residues. The V and J ends lost 6 bases and 7 bases, in that order; junction bases with no gene match: 16. CDR3 DNA sequence: TGCAGCGTGCGAGCTAGCGGGGTGCTGGCACGGAATGAGCAGTTCTTC. This encodes CSVRASGVLARNEQFF.

The genes are TRBV20-1 and TRBJ2-5, with D perhaps matching TRBD2 (6 bases). The CDR3 totals 11 residues. The germline V and J ends were trimmed by 4 bases and 5 bases, with 8 bases remaining between them. The germline V gene encodes CDR1 DFQATT and CDR2 SNEGSKA (reference sequence). The CDR3 DNA is TGCAGTGCTAAACGGGGGGAGACCCAGTACTTC. It translates to CSAKRGETQYF.

The chain carries TRBV7-2 and TRBJ2-5; the match to TRBD1 covers 7 bases. The germline V gene encodes CDR1 SGHTA and CDR2 FQGNSA. J was trimmed by 1 base and V by 5 bases; bases with no gene match: 4. The CDR3 runs 14 residues. The CDR3 here is CASSTGTAQETQYF. The DNA of the CDR3 is TGTGCCAGCAGCACCGGGACAGCCCAAGAGACCCAGTACTTC.

The chain recombines TRBV2 with TRBJ1-1; D gene ambiguous. The length of the CDR3 is 13 residues. The ends were cut back, 6 bases at V and 5 bases at J, with 13 bases in the middle. Germline assignment: CDR1 SNHLY and CDR2 FYNNEI. The CDR3 reads CASSDRPGTEAFF. As DNA, the CDR3 is TGTGCCAGCAGCGACCGTCCTGGGACTGAAGCTTTCTTT.

The chain joins TRBV27 to TRBJ2-3; no definite D call. The V gene lost 2 bases and the J gene lost 0 bases, with 6 bases spanning the gap. There are 14 residues in the CDR3. In germline, CDR1 is MNHEY, CDR2 SMNVEV (reference sequence). CDR3 region: CASSLMSSTDTQYF. In DNA, the CDR3 is TGTGCCAGCAGTTTAATGAGTAGCACAGATACGCAGTATTTT.

The chain employs TRBV7-6 and TRBJ2-2; D unclear. Trimming cost V 1 base and J 6 bases, with 9 bases left between them. The V gene's germline CDR1 is SGHVS and CDR2 FNYEAQ. The CDR3 consists of 14 residues. CDR3 sequence: CASSLVQISGELFF. The CDR3 DNA is TGTGCCAGCAGCTTAGTTCAGATCTCCGGGGAGCTGTTTTTT.

The chain has TRBV4-3 and TRBJ1-2; D is unclear. Trimming left V 0 bases short and J 6 bases short, with 11 bases between. From germline, CDR1 is LGHNA and CDR2 YSLEER. The CDR3 totals 14 residues. The CDR3 region is CASSQEAGFNGYTF. The CDR3, as DNA: TGCGCCAGCAGCCAAGAAGCGGGGTTTAATGGCTACACCTTC.

The CDR3: CSVTPIETGVYGYTF. In DNA, the CDR3 is TGCAGCGTTACCCCGATTGAAACAGGGGTCTATGGCTACACCTTC. The chain joins TRBV29-1 to TRBJ1-2; 7 bases map to TRBD1. After removal of 5 bases from V and 4 bases from J, the junction contained 13 bases not matched to a gene. The CDR3 extends over 15 amino acids. Germline CDR1 reads SQVTM; CDR2 reads ANQGSEA.

The chain employs TRBV9 and TRBJ2-2; D not certain. The CDR3 length is 15 residues. Looked up from germline, CDR1 is SGDLS and CDR2 is YYNGEE. Trimming left V 0 bases short and J 1 base short, with 7 bases between. The CDR3 protein is CASSVEAVNTGELFF. The CDR3 region has the DNA TGTGCCAGCAGCGTAGAGGCAGTGAACACCGGGGAGCTGTTTTTT.

The genes are TRBV7-9 and TRBJ1-1, with D possibly matching TRBD1 (6 bases). This CDR3 is built from 13 residues. V was clipped by 2 bases and J by 11 bases, with 15 bases between them. Germline V gene sequence: CDR1 SEHNR, CDR2 FQNEAQ (reference sequence). The CDR3 reads CASSLYWGGEAFF. DNA for the CDR3: TGTGCCAGCAGCTTATATTGGGGGGGCGAGGCTTTCTTT.

The gene calls are TRBV27 and TRBJ1-2; possibly TRBD1 for D (6 bases). CDR1 and CDR2 (germline): MNHEY, SMNVEV (reference sequence). Trimming cost V 5 bases and J 6 bases, with 19 bases left between them. The CDR3 totals 15 residues. The CDR3 nucleotides read TGTGCCAGCAGTCCCCGGGACACCCGAGGAGATGGCTACACCTTC. Encoded protein: CASSPRDTRGDGYTF.

V gene TRBV30 combines with J gene TRBJ2-4; tentatively, D is TRBD2 (5 bases). The CDR3 has 11 residues. Trimming pared 0 bases from V and 9 bases from J, leaving 6 bases between. Germline V lookup: CDR1 GTSNPN, CDR2 SVGIG (reference sequence). The CDR3 is CAWSVEGIQYF. In nucleotides, the CDR3 is TGTGCCTGGAGTGTAGAGGGCATTCAGTACTTC.

V usage is TRBV30 and J usage is TRBJ2-1, with a tentative D call TRBD2 (5 bases). The CDR3 length is 16 residues. V lost 2 bases and J lost 8, with 22 bases in between. Germline CDR1 is GTSNPN and CDR2 is SVGIG (reference sequence). The CDR3 region is CAWSKTGIARNDEQFF. Here the CDR3 DNA reads TGTGCCTGGAGTAAGACCGGGATCGCTCGCAACGATGAGCAGTTCTTC.

The chain recombines TRBV7-2 with TRBJ2-7, with D maybe TRBD1 (5 bases). Trimming stripped 1 base from V and 5 bases from J, with 9 bases between. There are 13 residues in the CDR3. Germline V gene data show CDR1 as SGHTA and CDR2 as FQGNSA. The CDR3 here is CASSLEQVHEQYF. In nucleotides, the CDR3 is TGTGCCAGCAGCTTAGAACAGGTCCACGAGCAGTACTTC. The variable domain in full, with the rest retrieved from reference TRBV7-2 and TRBJ2-7, is GAGVSQSPSNKVTEKGKDVELRCDPISGHTALYWYRQSLGQGLEFLIYFQGNSAPDKSGLPSDRFSAERTGGSVSTLTIQRTQQEDSAVYLCASSLEQVHEQYFGPGTRLTVT.

The J gene is TRBJ1-1, the V gene TRBV30; TRBD1 is a possible D gene (5 bases). V was trimmed by 1 base and J by 3 bases, leaving 6 bases between them. Germline values: CDR1 GTSNPN, CDR2 SVGIG (reference sequence). CDR3 length equals 12 residues. CDR3 in amino acids: CAWSGGDTEAFF. CDR3 sequence (DNA): TGTGCCTGGAGTGGGGGGGACACTGAAGCTTTCTTT.

This chain uses TRBV10-3 with TRBJ1-2; no reliable D call. This CDR3 contains 18 residues. CDR1 and CDR2 (germline): ENHRY, SYGVKD. V lost 0 bases and J 3 bases, leaving 20 bases between the germline ends. CDR3 coding DNA: TGTGCCATCAGTGAGTCGTTAGGCAGGTCGGAAGTGGACTATGGCTACACCTTC. It is translated as CAISESLGRSEVDYGYTF.

This rearrangement joins TRBV30 to TRBJ1-3; maybe TRBD1 (6 bases). V was trimmed by 5 bases and J by 6 bases, leaving 11 bases between them. Per germline, CDR1 GTSNPN and CDR2 SVGIG (reference sequence). The CDR3 runs 12 residues. The CDR3 loop reads CAWQDRKNTIYF. The CDR3 DNA reads TGTGCCTGGCAAGACAGGAAAAACACCATATATTTT.

This clone was found a few times. This chain links TRBV5-4 with TRBJ1-6, with D possibly matching TRBD1 (6 bases). The V end was cut by 0 bases, the J end by 10 bases, with 17 bases between. CDR1 and CDR2 (germline): SGHNT, YYREEE (reference sequence). The CDR3 sequence is 16 residues long. The CDR3 loop is CASSLDIGGLGSPLHF. In DNA, the CDR3 is TGTGCCAGCAGCTTGGACATCGGGGGCTTGGGGTCACCCCTCCACTTT.

This chain connects TRBV7-8 to TRBJ2-3, with TRBD2 matching over 12 bases. The germline V gene has CDR1 SGHVS and CDR2 FQNEAQ. The CDR3 contains 16 residues. The trim removed 0 bases at V and 4 bases at J, leaving 2 bases unmatched. CDR3 sequence reads: CASSLALAGGADTQYF. The DNA of the CDR3 is TGTGCCAGCAGCTTAGCCCTAGCGGGGGGGGCAGATACGCAGTATTTT.